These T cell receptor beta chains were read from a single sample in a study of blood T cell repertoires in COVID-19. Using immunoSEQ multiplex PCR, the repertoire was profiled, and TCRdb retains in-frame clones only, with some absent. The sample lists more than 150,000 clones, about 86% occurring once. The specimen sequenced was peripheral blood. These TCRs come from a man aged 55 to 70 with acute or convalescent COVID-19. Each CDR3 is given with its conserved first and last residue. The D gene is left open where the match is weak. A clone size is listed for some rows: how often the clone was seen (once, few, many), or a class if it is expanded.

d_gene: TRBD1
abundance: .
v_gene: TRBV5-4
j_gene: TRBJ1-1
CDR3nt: TGTGCCAGCAGCCACAACAGGGGGCAGGGTGAAGCTTTCTTT
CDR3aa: CASSHNRGQGEAFF

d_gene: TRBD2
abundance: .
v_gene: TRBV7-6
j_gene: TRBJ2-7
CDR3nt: TGTGCCAGCAGCCCGAATGGGGGGGTCCAGGACGAGCAGTACTTC
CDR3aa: CASSPNGGVQDEQYF

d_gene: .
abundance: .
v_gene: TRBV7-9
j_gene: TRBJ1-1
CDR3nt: TGTGCCAGCAGCTTATTCGGGGACACTGAAGCTTTCTTT
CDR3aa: CASSLFGDTEAFF

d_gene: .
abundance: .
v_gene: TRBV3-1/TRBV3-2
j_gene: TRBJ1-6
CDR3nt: TGTGCCAGCAGCCCCCCTTGGGGCTTATATTCACCCCTCCACTTT
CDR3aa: CASSPPWGLYSPLHF

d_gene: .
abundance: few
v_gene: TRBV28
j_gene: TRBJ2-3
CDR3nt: TGTGCCAGCACCTCGGACAGAGGGAAGTATTTT
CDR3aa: CASTSDRGKYF

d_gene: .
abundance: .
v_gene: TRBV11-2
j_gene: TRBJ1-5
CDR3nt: TGTGCCAGCAGCTTAGACGGGGGGGGCAATCAGCCCCAGCATTTT
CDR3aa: CASSLDGGGNQPQHF

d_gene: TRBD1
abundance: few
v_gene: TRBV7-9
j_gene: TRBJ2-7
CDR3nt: TGTGCCAGCAGCCCGTCGACAGGGCTGAGCCACGAGCAGTACTTC
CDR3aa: CASSPSTGLSHEQYF

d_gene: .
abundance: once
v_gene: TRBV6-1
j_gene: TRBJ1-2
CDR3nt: TGTGCCAGCAGTGAAAAGGGGGTTCTCCGGGGCTACACCTTC
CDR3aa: CASSEKGVLRGYTF

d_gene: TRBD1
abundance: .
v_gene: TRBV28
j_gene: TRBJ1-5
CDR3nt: TGTGCCAGCAGTACACAGGGGGCCATTCAGCCCCAGCATTTT
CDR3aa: CASSTQGAIQPQHF

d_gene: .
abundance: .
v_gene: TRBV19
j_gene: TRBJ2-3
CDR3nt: TGTGCCAGTAGTATAGGGGCAACAGATACGCAGTATTTT
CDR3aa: CASSIGATDTQYF

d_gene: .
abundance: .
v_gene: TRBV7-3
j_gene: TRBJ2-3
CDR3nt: TGTGCCAGCAGCTTTGGCGGGTCTTACTCAGATACGCAGTATTTT
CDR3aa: CASSFGGSYSDTQYF

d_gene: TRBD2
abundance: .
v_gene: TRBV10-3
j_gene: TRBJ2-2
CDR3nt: TGTGCCATCCAGCGGGGGGCGAACACCGGGGAGCTGTTTTTT
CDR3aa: CAIQRGANTGELFF

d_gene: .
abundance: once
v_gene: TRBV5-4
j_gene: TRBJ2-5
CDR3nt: TGTGCCAGCAGCTTCGTATCCGGGGTTCAAGAGACCCAGTACTTC
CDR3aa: CASSFVSGVQETQYF

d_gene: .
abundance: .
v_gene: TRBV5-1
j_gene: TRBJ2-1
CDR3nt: TGCGCCAGCAGCTGGACTGCGGATGAGCAGTTCTTC
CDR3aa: CASSWTADEQFF

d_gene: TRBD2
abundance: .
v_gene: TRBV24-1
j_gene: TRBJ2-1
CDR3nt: TGTGCCACCAGTGATTTTAAACTAGCGGGAGGCAATGAGCAGTTCTTC
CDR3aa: CATSDFKLAGGNEQFF

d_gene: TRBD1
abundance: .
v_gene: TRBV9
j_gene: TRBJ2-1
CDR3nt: TGTGCCAGCAGCGTATCGGACAGGACCTACAATGAGCAGTTCTTC
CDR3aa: CASSVSDRTYNEQFF

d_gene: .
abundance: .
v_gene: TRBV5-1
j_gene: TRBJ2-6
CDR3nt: TGCGCCAGCAGCCTTAGTTACTCTGGGGCCAACGTCCTGACTTTC
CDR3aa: CASSLSYSGANVLTF

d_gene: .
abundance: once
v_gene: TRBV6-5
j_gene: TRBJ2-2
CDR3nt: TGTGCCAGCAGGTTGGGGCCCGGGACCGGGGAGCTGTTTTTT
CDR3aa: CASRLGPGTGELFF

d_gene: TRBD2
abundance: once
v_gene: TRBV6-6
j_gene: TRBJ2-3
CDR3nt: TGTGCCAGCAGTCGGGGACTAGCGGGAGTCGCTCCAGATACGCAGTATTTT
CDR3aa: CASSRGLAGVAPDTQYF

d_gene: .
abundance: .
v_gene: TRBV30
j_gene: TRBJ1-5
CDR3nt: TGTGCCTGGAGTGGGGCAGTCAATCAGCCCCAGCATTTT
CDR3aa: CAWSGAVNQPQHF

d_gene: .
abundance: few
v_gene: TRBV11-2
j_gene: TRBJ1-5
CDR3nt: TGTGCCAGCAGCTCCAGACACAGCAATCAGCCCCAGCATTTT
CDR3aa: CASSSRHSNQPQHF

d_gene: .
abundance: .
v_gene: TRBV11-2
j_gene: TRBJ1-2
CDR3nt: TGTGCCAGCAGCTTAGTCGCAGGGTCCTATGGCTACACCTTC
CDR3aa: CASSLVAGSYGYTF

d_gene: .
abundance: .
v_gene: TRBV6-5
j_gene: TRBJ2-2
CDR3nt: TGTGCCAGCAGTTACTCTCGCAGGTCAAACACCGGGGAGCTGTTTTTT
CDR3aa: CASSYSRRSNTGELFF

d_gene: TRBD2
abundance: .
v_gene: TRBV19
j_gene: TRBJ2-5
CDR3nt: TGTGCCAGTAGTATCTGGGGACTAGCGGGAAGAGAGACCCAGTACTTC
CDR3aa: CASSIWGLAGRETQYF

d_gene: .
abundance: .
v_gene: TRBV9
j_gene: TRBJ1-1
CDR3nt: TGTGCCAGCAGCGAGACACCCTTCCTAAACACTGAAGCTTTCTTT
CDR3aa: CASSETPFLNTEAFF

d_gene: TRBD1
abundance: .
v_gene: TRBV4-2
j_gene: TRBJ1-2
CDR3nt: TGTGCCAGCAGCCAAGGGGCCGCCACAGGGGACTATGGCTACACCTTC
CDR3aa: CASSQGAATGDYGYTF

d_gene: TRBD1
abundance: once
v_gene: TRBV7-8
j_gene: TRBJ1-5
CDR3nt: TGTGCCAGCAGCTTTGGGACAGGGGTCGTTCAGCCCCAGCATTTT
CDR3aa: CASSFGTGVVQPQHF

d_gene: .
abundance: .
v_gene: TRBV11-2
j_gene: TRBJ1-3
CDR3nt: TGTGCCAGCAGCTTCCCGGGACACCCGAGCTCTGGAAACACCATATATTTT
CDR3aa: CASSFPGHPSSGNTIYF

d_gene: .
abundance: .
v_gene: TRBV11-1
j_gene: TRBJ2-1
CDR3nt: TGTGCCAGCAGGGCAGTTTCGAATGAGCAGTTCTTC
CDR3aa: CASRAVSNEQFF

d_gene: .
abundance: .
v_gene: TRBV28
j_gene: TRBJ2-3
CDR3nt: TGTGCCAGCAGTCCCTCGGGCAGGGTGGATACAGATACGCAGTATTTT
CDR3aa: CASSPSGRVDTDTQYF

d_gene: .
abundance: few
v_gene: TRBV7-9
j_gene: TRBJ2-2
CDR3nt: TGTGCCAGCAGCTTAGATATCGGGGAGCTGTTTTTT
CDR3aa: CASSLDIGELFF

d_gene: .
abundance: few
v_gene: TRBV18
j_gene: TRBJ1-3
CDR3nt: TGTGCCAGCTCACCATTCCACGCAGGGAACGGAAACACCATATATTTT
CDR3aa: CASSPFHAGNGNTIYF

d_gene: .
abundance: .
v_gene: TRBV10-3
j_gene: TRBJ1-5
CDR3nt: TGTGCCATCAGTGGAAAGTACGGTTTAGAACCCCAGCATTTT
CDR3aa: CAISGKYGLEPQHF

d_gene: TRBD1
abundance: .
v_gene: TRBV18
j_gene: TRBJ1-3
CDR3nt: TGTGCCAGCTCACCAATACAGGGGGTCGGAAACACCATATATTTT
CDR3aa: CASSPIQGVGNTIYF

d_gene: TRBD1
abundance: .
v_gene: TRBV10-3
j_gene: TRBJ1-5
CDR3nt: TGTGCCATCAGTGCCTATACAGGGGGTCAGCCCCAGCATTTT
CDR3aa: CAISAYTGGQPQHF

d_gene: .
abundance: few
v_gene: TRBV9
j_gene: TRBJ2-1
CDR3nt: TGTGCCAGCAGTCCTTCCGCGGGAAGGTCCAATGAGCAGTTCTTC
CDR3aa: CASSPSAGRSNEQFF

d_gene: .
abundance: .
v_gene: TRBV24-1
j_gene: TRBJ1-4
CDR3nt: TGTGCCACCAGCGAAGCAGGGAGGACTAATGAAAAACTGTTTTTT
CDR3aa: CATSEAGRTNEKLFF

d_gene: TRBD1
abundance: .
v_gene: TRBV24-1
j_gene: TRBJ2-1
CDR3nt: TGTGCCACCAGTGATCGTGGACAGGGAAAGCTCAATGAGCAGTTCTTC
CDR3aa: CATSDRGQGKLNEQFF

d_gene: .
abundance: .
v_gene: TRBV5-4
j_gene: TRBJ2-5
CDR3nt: TGTGCCAGCAGCTCCTCAGGGGAAGAGACCCAGTACTTC
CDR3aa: CASSSSGEETQYF

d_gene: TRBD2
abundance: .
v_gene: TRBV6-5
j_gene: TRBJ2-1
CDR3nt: TGTGCCAGCAGTTACTCGTGGACTAGCAGTAACAATGAGCAGTTCTTC
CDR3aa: CASSYSWTSSNNEQFF

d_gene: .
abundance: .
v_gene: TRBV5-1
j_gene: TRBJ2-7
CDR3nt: TGCGCCAGCAGCTTGGGGAGGGACTCCTACGAGCAGTACTTC
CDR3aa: CASSLGRDSYEQYF

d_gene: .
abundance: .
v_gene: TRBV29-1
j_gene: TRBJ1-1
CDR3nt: TGCAGCGTACGCCGGGACAAGAACACTGAAGCTTTCTTT
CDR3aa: CSVRRDKNTEAFF

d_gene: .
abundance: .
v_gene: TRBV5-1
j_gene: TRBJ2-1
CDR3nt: TGCGCCAGCAGCTTGGTGGCGGGGAATTTCAATGAGCAGTTCTTC
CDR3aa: CASSLVAGNFNEQFF

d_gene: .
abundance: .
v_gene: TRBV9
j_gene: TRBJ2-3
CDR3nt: TGTGCCAGCAGCGTAGGGCTAGCCAGCACAGATACGCAGTATTTT
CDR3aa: CASSVGLASTDTQYF

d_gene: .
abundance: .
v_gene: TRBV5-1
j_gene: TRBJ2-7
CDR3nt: TGCGCCAGCAGCATTGACAGGGAGGAGGTGCAGTACTTC
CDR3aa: CASSIDREEVQYF

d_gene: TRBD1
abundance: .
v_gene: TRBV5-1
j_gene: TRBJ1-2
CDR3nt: TGCGCCAGCAGCTTGGGTACAGGGGGCCATGGCTACACCTTC
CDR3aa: CASSLGTGGHGYTF

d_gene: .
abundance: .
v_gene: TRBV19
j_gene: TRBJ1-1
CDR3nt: TGTGCCAGTAGCCTCATACGGGGACAAAGGAACACTGAAGCTTTCTTT
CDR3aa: CASSLIRGQRNTEAFF

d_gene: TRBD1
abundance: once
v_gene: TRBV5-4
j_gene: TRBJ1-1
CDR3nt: TGTGCCAGCAGCCCGTCGGGACAGAACATGAACACTGAAGCTTTCTTT
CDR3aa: CASSPSGQNMNTEAFF

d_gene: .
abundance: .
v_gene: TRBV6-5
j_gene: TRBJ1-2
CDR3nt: TGTGCCAGCCAAACCGGGAGTCGCTACACCTTC
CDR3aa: CASQTGSRYTF